The clone carrying this T cell receptor (beta chain) was seen more than once but under ten times. What it binds is not known. The sample originates from a study of T-cell reconstitution after alpha-beta-depleted transplantation in children. Broader study findings: Approximately two months post-transplant, alpha-beta T cells reportedly originated from several hundred expanded graft clones. Surviving recipient T cells and intrathymic progenitors accounted for some patients' high TCRbeta diversity at day 60.

As it was prepared, the TCRbeta library received unique molecular identifiers. TCRdb analysed the PCR reads with MiXCR anew, one entry per CDR3 protein. The sample holds some 100,000 distinct CDR3 sequences, 20% to 25% seen once. V lost 4 bases and J lost 2, with 8 bases in between. CDR1 MNHEY and CDR2 SMNVEV come from the germline V gene (reference sequence). CDR3 size: 13 residues. This specimen was PBMCs, taken before TCRalphabeta/CD19-depleted stem cell transplant. The clonotype comes from a boy younger than 10 with acute lymphoblastic leukemia, due to receive a stem cell transplant. The rearrangement uses TRBV27 and TRBJ2-5; D is unclear. CDR3: CASSYHQQETQYF. As DNA, the CDR3 is TGTGCCAGCAGTTATCACCAACAAGAGACCCAGTACTTC.